The T cell receptor (beta chain) under discussion was sequenced for a study of T cell repertoires in cytomegalovirus infection. Study overall: HLA-B-restricted CMV epitopes that are well studied were used alongside recently identified HLA-C-restricted ones. Whole-study findings and limits: Summed frequency of public TCR beta families distinguished CMV carriers with the relevant HLA.

This clonotype appeared a single time. Antigen unknown. The CDR3 sequence is 13 residues long. Trimming took 8 bases from V and 0 from J, leaving 8 bases between them. CDR1 is MGHRA and CDR2 is YSYEKL in the germline V gene. One entry per CDR3 protein, called by TCRdb with MiXCR from the reads. The sample lists approximately 280,000 distinct CDR3 sequences, under 25% occurring once. The rearrangement links TRBV4-1 to TRBJ2-1; tentative D call: TRBD2 (6 bases). This material consisted of cultured PBMCs, taken from culture after CMV antigen stimulation. The TCR originated in a human donor in good health (CMV status not recorded). Some clones in this sample may be carry-over from other donors' samples. CDR3 loop: CASGGSSYNEQFF. The CDR3, as DNA: TGCGCCAGCGGGGGGAGCTCCTACAATGAGCAGTTCTTC.